The entry below describes one T cell receptor (beta chain). The target antigen is unknown. Germline CDR1 and CDR2: SGHAT and FQDESV (reference sequence). V was clipped by 4 bases and J by 1 base, with 10 bases between them. This CDR3 has 15 residues. These data belong to a study of T-cell memory formation after mild COVID-19. Overall study: Most TCR clusters belonged to a single donor.

Study findings and constraints: For second-wave clones that peaked at day 37, SARS-CoV-2 specificity went unverified. Whereas later expanders leaned CD4+, clones contracting day 15 to 85 showed a balanced CD4/CD8 makeup. The finding that pre-infection memory included some responding clones suggested that cross-reactive memory joined.

One entry per CDR3 protein, called by TCRdb with MiXCR from the 5' RACE reads. The sample carries 350,000 to 500,000 distinct CDR3 sequences, more than 15% recorded once. The chain carries TRBV11-1 and TRBJ2-2, with D unclear. This TCR derives from a man aged 18 to 30 who had mild COVID-19 (a few samples of this study predate the infection). Cell type and time point are not known. Sequenced sample: PBMCs or a T cell subset sorted from them (not recorded which). CDR3 in amino acids: CASSSKHGNTGELFF. CDR3 coding DNA: TGTGCCAGCAGCTCCAAACACGGGAACACCGGGGAGCTGTTTTTT.